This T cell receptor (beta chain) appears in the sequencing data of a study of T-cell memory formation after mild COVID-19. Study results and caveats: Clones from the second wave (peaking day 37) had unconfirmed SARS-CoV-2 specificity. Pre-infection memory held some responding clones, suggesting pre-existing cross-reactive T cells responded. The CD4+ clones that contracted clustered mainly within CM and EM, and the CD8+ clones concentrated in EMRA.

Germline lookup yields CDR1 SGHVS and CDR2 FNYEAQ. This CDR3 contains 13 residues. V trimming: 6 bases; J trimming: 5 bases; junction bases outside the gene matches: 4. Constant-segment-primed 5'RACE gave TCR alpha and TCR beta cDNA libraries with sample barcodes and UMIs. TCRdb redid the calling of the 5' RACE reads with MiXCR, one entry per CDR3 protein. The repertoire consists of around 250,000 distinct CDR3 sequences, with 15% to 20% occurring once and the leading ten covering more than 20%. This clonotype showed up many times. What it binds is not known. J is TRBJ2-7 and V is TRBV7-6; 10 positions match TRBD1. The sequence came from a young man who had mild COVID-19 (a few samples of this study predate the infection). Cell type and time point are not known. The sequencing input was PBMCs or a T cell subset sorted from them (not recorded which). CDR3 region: CASRGTGVDEQYF. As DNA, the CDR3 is TGTGCCAGCAGGGGGACAGGGGTTGACGAGCAGTACTTC. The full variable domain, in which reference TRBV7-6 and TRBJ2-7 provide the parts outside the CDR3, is GAGVSQSPRYKVTKRGQDVALRCDPISGHVSLYWYRQALGQGPEFLTYFNYEAQQDKSGLPNDRFSAERPEGSISTLTIQRTEQRDSAMYRCASRGTGVDEQYFGPGTRLTVT.